The 13 T cell receptor beta chains reported below all come from one sample, sequenced in a study of T cells after yellow fever vaccination. From the 5' RACE reads, TCRdb called clonotypes with MiXCR, one entry per CDR3 protein. The repertoire consists of 100,000 to 150,000 distinct CDR3 sequences, with 6.5% to 8% occurring once and the leading ten covering around 2.5%. Sequenced here: CD4+ T cells sorted from PBMCs, sampled 10 days after the first yellow fever vaccination. These receptors all stem from a man aged 18 to 35 who received the YFV17D yellow fever vaccine.

This clonotype was counted many times. V and J are TRBV11-3 and TRBJ2-1, with 11 bases fitting TRBD1. Per germline, CDR1 SGHNT and CDR2 YENEEA. The J segment lost 10 bases and the V segment lost 3 bases, leaving 8 bases of the junction unmatched. The CDR3 is made up of 15 amino acids. The CDR3 region is CASSLGGQGAWEQFF. CDR3 sequence (DNA): TGTGCCAGCAGCTTGGGAGGACAGGGGGCCTGGGAGCAGTTCTTC.

Of note for this clonotype: This could be a read error, since a much larger clone is one nucleotide away. The chain has TRBV29-1 and TRBJ2-1; TRBD1 is a possible D gene (6 bases). Germline V gives CDR1 SQVTM, CDR2 ANQGSEA. This CDR3 has 13 amino acids. V shed 3 bases and J shed 5 bases, with 11 bases lying between them. CDR3 in DNA: TGCAGCGTTGATAGGGGGATCCACAATGAGCAGTTCTTC. It translates to CSVDRGIHNEQFF.

This clonotype has a handful of counts. The chain joins TRBV7-9 to TRBJ1-5; no definite D call. This CDR3 spans 14 amino acids. The V end lost 1 base, the J end lost 7 bases, and 11 bases lay between the germline ends. Germline assignment: CDR1 SEHNR and CDR2 FQNEAQ (reference sequence). This CDR3 is CASSLGGPEQPQHF. CDR3 bases: TGTGCCAGCAGCTTAGGGGGTCCTGAGCAGCCCCAGCATTTT.

This clonotype was seen ten or more times. V usage is TRBV10-3 and J usage is TRBJ2-7; TRBD2 aligns across 10 bases. CDR3 length: 17 residues. V was pared by 0 bases and J by 0 bases, with 5 bases of the junction left unmatched. Germline-derived CDR1 and CDR2 are ENHRY and SYGVKD. The CDR3, as DNA: TGTGCCATCAGTGAGTCGCTAGCGGGGGACCACTCCTACGAGCAGTACTTC. Its protein is CAISESLAGDHSYEQYF.

Many counts were recorded for this clonotype. The chain is built from TRBV6-5 and TRBJ1-1; D perhaps matches TRBD1 (5 bases). Germline V gene lookup returns CDR1 MNHEY and CDR2 SVGAGI. V lost 6 bases, J lost 4 bases, and 21 bases lay in between. The CDR3 consists of 16 residues. The CDR3 spells CASSFRATGVGTEAFF. The CDR3, as DNA: TGTGCCAGCAGCTTCCGAGCCACAGGCGTAGGCACTGAAGCTTTCTTT.

Many counts were recorded for this clonotype. The chain combines TRBV20-1 with TRBJ1-1; weak D call: TRBD1 (5 bases). V was cut by 6 bases and J by 4 bases, with 12 bases left in between. The CDR3 is made up of 12 amino acids. Germline lookup yields CDR1 DFQATT and CDR2 SNEGSKA (reference sequence). The CDR3 loop is CSAEGKSTEAFF. For the CDR3, the DNA is TGCAGTGCGGAGGGGAAGAGCACTGAAGCTTTCTTT.

This clonotype was recorded many times. The rearrangement links TRBV7-2 to TRBJ1-5; D is unclear. CDR3 length equals 14 residues. CDR1 is SGHTA, CDR2 FQGNSA, per germline. Between the trimmed V and J ends, which lost 2 bases and 3 bases, there was a span of 8 bases. The CDR3 region has the DNA TGTGCCAGCAGCTTATATTACAACAATCAGCCCCAGCATTTT. Residues: CASSLYYNNQPQHF.

This clonotype came up many times. V usage is TRBV4-1 and J usage is TRBJ1-2; TRBD1 might be the D (6 bases). The V gene's germline CDR1 is MGHRA and CDR2 YSYEKL. V was trimmed by 4 bases and J by 4 bases, leaving 13 bases between them. The CDR3 loop spans 14 amino acids. The CDR3 loop is CASSPLVGGYGYTF. In DNA, the CDR3 is TGCGCCAGCAGCCCCTTAGTAGGGGGCTATGGCTACACCTTC.

This clonotype was picked up many times. The J gene is TRBJ2-2, the V gene TRBV20-1; D may be TRBD2 (5 bases). Deletions cut 0 bases from V and 7 bases from J, with 15 bases between. The germline CDR1 and CDR2 sequences are DFQATT and SNEGSKA (reference sequence). The CDR3 contains 15 residues. The CDR3 region has the DNA TGCAGTGCTAGAGATCCGCAAAGGGAGATCGGGGAGCTGTTTTTT. Its translation is CSARDPQREIGELFF.

The table lists this clonotype with many counts. The chain joins TRBV12-3 or TRBV12-4 to TRBJ2-5; TRBD1 aligns across 8 bases. The trim removed 4 bases at V and 9 bases at J, leaving 7 bases unmatched. The CDR3 extends over 13 amino acids. This CDR3 is CASSSGGGGAQYF. The CDR3 bases are TGTGCCAGCAGTTCAGGGGGCGGAGGGGCCCAGTACTTC.

This clonotype was observed many times. The chain combines TRBV6-5 with TRBJ1-2; 9 nucleotides match TRBD1. The V gene's germline CDR1 is MNHEY and CDR2 SVGAGI. The V segment lost 0 bases and the J segment 13 bases; nucleotides outside the gene matches: 9. There are 14 residues in the CDR3. CDR3 nucleotides: TGTGCCAGCAGTTACTCCTCCGGGACAGGGCTCCCCACCTTC. Its protein product is CASSYSSGTGLPTF.

This clonotype was seen at least ten times. The rearrangement joins TRBV20-1 to TRBJ2-3; 8 bases line up with TRBD2. This CDR3 contains 13 residues. The junction had 2 bases not matched to a gene; V was cut back by 3 bases and J by 3 bases. Germline V gene data show CDR1 as DFQATT and CDR2 as SNEGSKA (reference sequence). The CDR3 DNA sequence: TGCAGTGCTAGGCGGGGGGTAACAGATACGCAGTATTTT. Protein: CSARRGVTDTQYF.

This clonotype was picked up many times. This chain uses TRBV7-9 with TRBJ1-1, with D possibly matching TRBD1 (6 bases). Germline lookup yields CDR1 SEHNR and CDR2 FQNEAQ (reference sequence). V was pared by 4 bases and J by 5 bases, with 17 bases between. CDR3 length equals 15 residues. The CDR3 coding sequence is TGTGCCAGCAGCTCACCCACGGGGGCTAGGACTGAAGCTTTCTTT. This translates into CASSSPTGARTEAFF. Full variable domain (rest looked up from reference TRBV7-9 and TRBJ1-1): DTGVSQNPRHKITKRGQNVTFRCDPISEHNRLYWYRQTLGQGPEFLTYFQNEAQLEKSRLLSDRFSAERPKGSFSTLEIQRTEQGDSAMYLCASSSPTGARTEAFFGQGTRLTVV.